The 13 T cell receptor beta chains below all came from one sample that was sequenced in a study of naive and memory T cell subsets. An equimolar mix of two oligonucleotides served as the beta constant-region primer for TRBC1 and TRBC2. A single record per CDR3 protein comes from TCRdb applying MiXCR to the UMI-ligation and nested PCR reads. Here the sample spans 77,000 or so distinct CDR3 sequences, under 15% being singletons. The sequencing input was central memory CD4+ T cells from blood. The receptor source for this set is a human donor in good health.

This clonotype was counted at least ten times. The gene calls are TRBV19 and TRBJ1-3; D possibly corresponds to TRBD1 (5 bases). The CDR3 spans 17 residues. The germline V and J ends were trimmed by 8 bases and 8 bases, with 28 bases remaining between them. Germline loops: CDR1 LNHDA, CDR2 SQIVND (reference sequence). The CDR3 here is CASFANRGEFVRDTIYF. CDR3 DNA: TGTGCCAGTTTCGCGAACCGGGGCGAATTTGTCCGAGACACCATATATTTT.

This clonotype was counted ten times or more. Written as DNA, the CDR3 is TGTGCCAGCAGCTACCGGGACAGGGCCACTGAAGCTTTCTTT. This translates into CASSYRDRATEAFF. The chain carries TRBV5-6 and TRBJ1-1; 9 nucleotides line up with TRBD1. Germline CDR1 reads SGHDT; CDR2 reads YYEEEE. V was pared by 3 bases and J by 4 bases, with 4 bases of the junction left unmatched. This CDR3 contains 14 residues.

This clonotype appeared many times. V gene TRBV5-4 combines with J gene TRBJ2-3; tentatively, D is TRBD2 (6 bases). Trimming took 4 bases from V and 0 from J, leaving 12 bases between them. Germline V gene sequence: CDR1 SGHNT, CDR2 YYREEE (reference sequence). CDR3 size: 15 residues. The CDR3 protein is CASSRTGTSTDTQYF. In DNA form, the CDR3 reads TGTGCCAGCAGCCGAACCGGGACTAGCACAGATACGCAGTATTTT.

A few counts support this clonotype. V usage is TRBV3-1 and J usage is TRBJ2-5; TRBD2 aligns across 7 bases. The J segment lost 4 bases and the V segment lost 4 bases, leaving 12 bases of the junction unmatched. Germline CDR1 reads LGHDT; CDR2 reads YNNKEL (reference sequence). The CDR3 loop spans 16 amino acids. The CDR3 sequence: CASSLLAERRVETQYF. CDR3 bases: TGTGCCAGCAGCCTTCTAGCGGAACGGAGGGTAGAGACCCAGTACTTC.

This clonotype was counted many times. V usage is TRBV5-1 and J usage is TRBJ2-1; 14 nucleotides line up with TRBD2. Trimming at V came to 4 bases and at J to 5 bases, leaving 5 bases not matched to a gene. CDR3 length equals 16 residues. Germline lookup yields CDR1 SGHRS and CDR2 YFSETQ. The CDR3 region has the DNA TGCGCCAGCAGCCTGGGACTAGCGGGAGCCAACAATGAGCAGTTCTTC. The encoded protein is CASSLGLAGANNEQFF.

This clonotype was seen more than once but under ten times. This chain joins TRBV7-9 and TRBJ1-2, with D unresolved. V dropped 5 bases and J dropped 8 bases, with 15 bases sitting between them. Looked up from germline, CDR1 is SEHNR and CDR2 is FQNEAQ (reference sequence). The CDR3 is made up of 13 amino acids. The CDR3 nucleotides are TGTGCCAGCAGCCCCGAGGTGGGGTACGGCTACACCTTC. Translated, it gives CASSPEVGYGYTF.

This clonotype was counted between two and nine times. The J gene is TRBJ1-1, the V gene TRBV5-1; D not certain. V dropped 4 bases and J dropped 1 base, with 17 bases sitting between them. Germline values: CDR1 SGHRS, CDR2 YFSETQ. This CDR3 is 16 amino acids long. CDR3 nucleotides: TGCGCCAGCAGCCCGCAGAGGGCCGGAGGGAACACTGAAGCTTTCTTT. This sequence encodes CASSPQRAGGNTEAFF.

This clonotype was seen many times. The chain employs TRBV29-1 and TRBJ2-2, with no clear D. The CDR3 is made up of 12 amino acids. Per germline, CDR1 SQVTM and CDR2 ANQGSEA. The germline V and J ends were trimmed by 6 bases and 7 bases, with 12 bases remaining between them. CDR3 region: CSVSSRGGELFF. The CDR3, as DNA: TGCAGCGTCTCATCCCGAGGCGGGGAGCTGTTTTTT.

V gene TRBV29-1 combines with J gene TRBJ1-1; D possibly corresponds to TRBD1 (5 bases). CDR1 and CDR2 from the germline V gene are SQVTM and ANQGSEA. The CDR3 runs to 13 residues. The V end lost 5 bases, the J end lost 0 bases, and 10 bases lay between the germline ends. The CDR3, as DNA: TGCAGCGTTAGACAGTTAATGAACACTGAAGCTTTCTTT. Protein sequence: CSVRQLMNTEAFF.

This clonotype was seen repeatedly, ten times or more. V and J are TRBV4-1 and TRBJ2-3, with 9 bases identical to TRBD2. The CDR3 spans 18 residues. V trimming: 0 bases; J trimming: 4 bases; junction bases outside the gene matches: 11. CDR1 is MGHRA and CDR2 is YSYEKL in the germline V gene. The CDR3 spells CASSQEVYSGRNSDTQYF. Written as DNA, the CDR3 is TGCGCCAGCAGCCAAGAAGTCTACAGCGGGAGGAATTCAGATACGCAGTATTTT.

The chain combines TRBV11-2 with TRBJ1-4; possible D gene TRBD1, 6 bases. Deletions cut 1 base from V and 1 base from J, with 10 bases between. The CDR3 has 16 residues. Looked up from germline, CDR1 is SGHAT and CDR2 is FQNNGV. CDR3 in amino acids: CASSLGQGQTNEKLFF. The CDR3 bases are TGTGCCAGCAGCTTAGGGCAGGGGCAAACTAATGAAAAACTGTTTTTT.

This clonotype has ten or more counts. This chain joins TRBV10-1 and TRBJ2-7; perhaps TRBD1 as D (6 bases). The CDR3 is made up of 14 amino acids. V dropped 3 bases and J dropped 2 bases, with 11 bases sitting between them. Germline values: CDR1 WNHNN, CDR2 SYGVQD (reference sequence). The CDR3 here is CASSDHRTAYEQYF. CDR3 sequence (DNA): TGCGCCAGCAGTGACCACCGGACAGCCTACGAGCAGTACTTC.

This chain uses TRBV5-5 with TRBJ1-2; possible D gene TRBD1, 6 bases. This CDR3 contains 13 residues. The germline V and J ends were trimmed by 5 bases and 2 bases, with 10 bases remaining between them. The germline V gene has CDR1 SGHKS and CDR2 YYEKEE (reference sequence). The CDR3 region has the DNA TGTGCCAGCAGGCGACAGGACAACTATGGCTACACCTTC. Protein sequence: CASRRQDNYGYTF.